The entry below describes one T cell receptor beta chain. A CD45RA+ naive subset and a CD45RA-negative memory subset were split from CD4+ cells. The record originates from a study of shared clonotypes between healthy human individuals. The CDR3 consists of 13 residues. Trimming removed 5 bases from V and 5 bases from J, with 9 bases in between. Germline V lookup: CDR1 MNHNY, CDR2 SVGAGI (reference sequence). Only in-frame clones appear in the TCRdb table, and some are missing; sequencing was by immunoSEQ multiplex PCR. The repertoire holds roughly 700,000 clones, with less than 85% as singletons. Sequenced material: memory CD4+ T cells sorted from blood. The subset here: CD45RA-negative fraction. The receptor comes from a woman between 25 and 40 years old in good health. The chain uses TRBV6-6 and TRBJ1-4; D call uncertain. The CDR3 loop reads CASSRSINEKLFF. The CDR3 region has the DNA TGTGCCAGCAGTCGCTCAATCAATGAAAAACTGTTTTTT.